One sample yielded the 10 T cell receptor beta chains listed below, sequenced in a study of blood T cells in healthy people across ages. A second PCR of about 7 to 12 cycles used a sample-barcoded 5' primer and a J-beta primer mix. Via MiXCR, TCRdb re-called the 5' RACE reads, giving one row per CDR3 protein. Of about 1 million distinct CDR3 sequences in the sample, under 30% were seen once. The same data also went into a second study, on T cells of mothers and their children.

Material: blood. The receptors originated from a girl aged 2 to 10 in good health.

Points on this clonotype: One end of the junction is discordant with germline, which a read error may explain. The V and J genes are TRBV11-2 and TRBJ2-7; maybe TRBD1 (6 bases). Germline V gives CDR1 SGHAT, CDR2 FQNNGV. The CDR3 length is 13 residues. This chain's CDR3 is CASSLDWGTPLNF. CDR3 in DNA: TGTGCCAGCAGCTTAGACTGGGGGACACCCTTAAACTTC.

The V call is TRBV21-1, the J call TRBJ2-7; no check of the table's D call, TRBD2, against the DNA was made. TRBV21-1 has pseudogene status. The CDR3 sequence is 17 residues long. The CDR3 loop is CASSKGGQTLLRVEQYF. In DNA, the CDR3 is TGTGCCAGCAGCAAAGGGGGTCAGACCCTCCTAAGGGTCGAGCAGTACTTC.

V usage is TRBV7-9 and J usage is TRBJ2-6, with a possible D match to TRBD1 (6 bases). The V and J ends lost 3 bases and 2 bases respectively, with 8 bases between them. This CDR3 region has 15 residues. Per the germline V gene, CDR1 is SEHNR and CDR2 is FQNEAQ (reference sequence). This CDR3 is CASSLDRPGANVLTF. The DNA of the CDR3 is TGTGCCAGCAGCTTGGACAGACCTGGGGCCAACGTCCTGACTTTC.

This clonotype was observed a handful of times. The chain couples TRBV6-6 to TRBJ2-5; D is tentatively TRBD1 or TRBD2 (5 bases each). Germline V gene sequence: CDR1 MNHNY, CDR2 SVGAGI (reference sequence). Between the trimmed V and J ends, which lost 2 bases and 3 bases, there was a span of 16 bases. The CDR3 sequence is 16 residues long. The CDR3 coding sequence is TGTGCCAGCAGTTACCTCCGGGACCCCAGGGAAGAGACCCAGTACTTC. This codes for CASSYLRDPREETQYF.

The chain carries TRBV6-6 and TRBJ2-1; the D gene is possibly TRBD2 (6 bases). Germline V gene lookup returns CDR1 MNHNY and CDR2 SVGAGI (reference sequence). Trimming took off 8 bases at V and 5 bases at J, with 10 bases between the two ends. The CDR3 extends over 12 amino acids. The CDR3 loop reads CASFGGNNEQFF. In DNA form, the CDR3 reads TGTGCCAGCTTCGGAGGGAACAATGAGCAGTTCTTC.

This sequence joins TRBV29-1 and TRBJ2-1; D ambiguous. The CDR3 has 12 residues. Between the trimmed V and J ends, which lost 5 bases and 6 bases, there was a span of 11 bases. CDR1 is SQVTM, CDR2 ANQGSEA, per germline. The CDR3 nucleotides read TGCAGCGTTAGCAGTCTCGGCAATGAGCAGTTCTTC. This encodes CSVSSLGNEQFF.

This clonotype has just a few counts. The chain carries TRBV29-1 and TRBJ2-4; 8 nucleotides align to TRBD2. Germline CDR1 SQVTM, CDR2 ANQGSEA. V lost 3 bases to trimming and J lost 5 bases; unmatched junction nucleotides: 3. The CDR3 totals 13 residues. As DNA, the CDR3 is TGCAGCGTTGAGGGGACTAGGGAAAACATTCAGTACTTC. It encodes CSVEGTRENIQYF.

The rearrangement links TRBV29-1 to TRBJ2-4; TRBD1 matches 9 bases. In germline, CDR1 is SQVTM, CDR2 ANQGSEA. The trim removed 5 bases at V and 5 bases at J, leaving 7 bases unmatched. The CDR3 is 14 residues long. The CDR3 DNA reads as TGCAGCGTTTGGACAGGGGCGAAAGAAAACATTCAGTACTTC. Its protein product is CSVWTGAKENIQYF.

In this sample, this clonotype turned up a few times. V and J are TRBV29-1 and TRBJ2-3; D unclear. The CDR3 spans 11 residues. The germline V gene has CDR1 SQVTM and CDR2 ANQGSEA. With 5 bases removed from V and 5 bases from J, the gap between germline ends came to 8 bases. CDR3 in amino acids: CSVQLGDTQYF. DNA for the CDR3: TGCAGCGTTCAATTGGGAGATACGCAGTATTTT.

The CDR3 DNA sequence: TGTGCCAGCAGCTTATTGACAGGGAATGAGCAGTTCTTC. This encodes CASSLLTGNEQFF. The V and J genes are TRBV7-9 and TRBJ2-1, with 7 positions matching TRBD1. Germline-derived CDR1 and CDR2 are SEHNR and FQNEAQ (reference sequence). After removal of 2 bases from V and 7 bases from J, the junction contained 2 bases not matched to a gene. This CDR3 has 13 residues.